Presented here are 32 T cell receptor beta chains from one specimen sequenced in a study of T cell responses to AZD1222 COVID-19 vaccine. Clones were read by immunoSEQ multiplex PCR, and TCRdb kept only the in-frame ones, dropping some. The top ten hold over 6.5% of the sample, which has some 120,000 clones, just over 85% seen once. Source: peripheral blood, taken on day 0 of AZD1222 vaccination. The receptor set was obtained from an adult in good health.

The V and J genes are TRBV19 and TRBJ2-2, with 12 bases matching TRBD2. CDR1 LNHDA and CDR2 SQIVND come from the germline V gene (reference sequence). Trimming cost V 6 bases and J 5 bases; bases outside gene matches: 4. CDR3 size: 15 residues. CDR3: CASSMGTSGTGELFF. CDR3 nucleotide sequence: TGTGCCAGTAGCATGGGGACTAGCGGGACCGGGGAGCTGTTTTTT.

The gene calls are TRBV5-1 and TRBJ2-1; D may be TRBD1 or TRBD2 (5 bases each). The CDR3 is 16 residues long. The V gene's germline CDR1 is SGHRS and CDR2 YFSETQ. V gave up 0 bases and J gave up 6 bases, with 16 bases separating them. DNA for the CDR3: TGCGCCAGCAGCTTGGCCGTAGGGACGGGCCCCAATGAGCAGTTCTTC. Its translation is CASSLAVGTGPNEQFF.

V and J are TRBV6-5 and TRBJ1-6; 8 positions agree with TRBD1. The J segment lost 9 bases and the V segment lost 4 bases, leaving 5 bases of the junction unmatched. CDR3 length: 14 amino acids. Germline loops: CDR1 MNHEY, CDR2 SVGAGI. This CDR3 is CASSSRGRGSPLHF. Here the CDR3 DNA reads TGTGCCAGCAGTTCCAGGGGGCGCGGTTCACCCCTCCACTTT.

The rearrangement joins TRBV6-6 to TRBJ2-4; a weak D match, TRBD1 (5 bases). Between the trimmed V and J ends, which lost 4 bases and 6 bases, there was a span of 10 bases. Germline CDR1 is MNHNY and CDR2 is SVGAGI (reference sequence). The CDR3 is 13 residues long. Here the CDR3 DNA reads TGTGCCAGCAGTTCGACAGTCGGAAACATTCAGTACTTC. Its translation: CASSSTVGNIQYF.

This chain connects TRBV5-1 to TRBJ1-6, with TRBD1 matching over 7 bases. The V gene's germline CDR1 is SGHRS and CDR2 YFSETQ. The CDR3 has 14 amino acids. Germline trimming cut 4 bases from V and 11 bases from J; bases unmatched to any gene: 9. CDR3 nucleotide sequence: TGCGCCAGCAGCCCCACAGGGGACGGGACACCCCTCCACTTT. Translated: CASSPTGDGTPLHF.

This chain joins TRBV7-6 and TRBJ2-2; TRBD2 matches at 10 bases. The CDR3 extends over 16 amino acids. V was pared by 5 bases and J by 6 bases, with 9 bases of the junction left unmatched. Germline lookup yields CDR1 SGHVS and CDR2 FNYEAQ. CDR3 DNA: TGTGCCAGCAGCGCCGCAGCGGGAGGGGTACCCGGGGAGCTGTTTTTT. Translating gives CASSAAAGGVPGELFF.

This chain joins TRBV2 and TRBJ1-5, with 8 bases matching TRBD1. Germline V gene lookup returns CDR1 SNHLY and CDR2 FYNNEI. The CDR3 runs to 17 residues. V lost 4 bases and J lost 2; bases outside the gene matches: 10. CDR3 protein: CASSGAGGPRGNQPQHF. The CDR3 bases are TGTGCCAGCAGTGGGGCAGGGGGCCCTAGGGGCAATCAGCCCCAGCATTTT. The whole variable domain, remainder taken from reference TRBV2 and TRBJ1-5, is EPEVTQTPSHQVTQMGQEVILRCVPISNHLYFYWYRQILGQKVEFLVSFYNNEISEKSEIFDDQFSVERPDGSNFTLKIRSTKLEDSAMYFCASSGAGGPRGNQPQHFGDGTRLSIL.

The V and J genes are TRBV27 and TRBJ1-4; 12 bases agree with TRBD1. CDR3 length equals 15 residues. CDR1 MNHEY and CDR2 SMNVEV come from the germline V gene (reference sequence). V gave up 3 bases and J gave up 6 bases; unmatched junction bases: 2. CDR3 loop: CASSFGTGGDEKLFF. The CDR3 nucleotides are TGTGCCAGCAGTTTCGGGACAGGGGGCGATGAAAAACTGTTTTTT.

CDR3 DNA: TGTGCCAGCAGCCCGGGTCCTGGAGAGCAGTACTTC. Translating gives CASSPGPGEQYF. The V call is TRBV5-4, the J call TRBJ2-7; no reliable D call. V lost 4 bases and J 7 bases, leaving 12 bases between the germline ends. This CDR3 spans 12 amino acids. The germline V gene encodes CDR1 SGHNT and CDR2 YYREEE (reference sequence).

This sequence joins TRBV6-5 and TRBJ2-7; D assignment may be TRBD1 or TRBD2 (6 bases each). Germline V lookup: CDR1 MNHEY, CDR2 SVGAGI. The CDR3 is 14 amino acids. With 2 bases removed from V and 6 bases from J, the gap between germline ends came to 14 bases. The CDR3 reads CASSYARGPSEQYF. For the CDR3, the DNA is TGTGCCAGCAGTTACGCCCGGGGGCCCTCCGAGCAGTACTTC.

The CDR3 nucleotides are TGTGCCAGCAGTGTAGAGGGGGGCACCGGGGAGCTGTTTTTT. Translating it yields CASSVEGGTGELFF. The chain is built from TRBV6-4 and TRBJ2-2; D may correspond to TRBD1 or TRBD2 (6 bases each). From germline, CDR1 is MRHNA and CDR2 SNTAGT. The CDR3 is 14 amino acids. Trimming left V 4 bases short and J 4 bases short, with 10 bases between.

The chain links TRBV9 to TRBJ2-1; D is unclear. Germline CDR1 reads SGDLS; CDR2 reads YYNGEE. Trimming removed 1 base from V and 8 bases from J, with 13 bases in between. This CDR3 region has 14 residues. The CDR3 region has the DNA TGTGCCAGCAGCGTAAGGCCAGTCGTCGATGAGCAGTTCTTC. Translated, it gives CASSVRPVVDEQFF.

The chain uses TRBV4-1 and TRBJ2-7; 11 bases line up with TRBD1. V dropped 1 base and J dropped 7; count of bases not matched to a gene: 12. The CDR3 consists of 17 residues. Germline assignment: CDR1 MGHRA and CDR2 YSYEKL. CDR3 sequence reads: CASSQGTGGTFLSEQYF. The CDR3 DNA follows: TGCGCCAGCAGCCAAGGGACAGGGGGCACCTTTCTTTCAGAGCAGTACTTC.

The chain uses TRBV7-2 and TRBJ2-2, with 7 bases aligning to TRBD1. CDR1 is SGHTA and CDR2 is FQGNSA in the germline V gene. The V and J ends lost 6 bases and 4 bases, in that order; junction bases with no gene match: 2. The CDR3 totals 13 residues. The CDR3 here is CASSRGPTGELFF. For the CDR3, the DNA is TGTGCCAGCAGTAGGGGGCCCACCGGGGAGCTGTTTTTT.

The rearrangement joins TRBV6-6 to TRBJ1-1; tentatively, D is TRBD1 (5 bases). The V end was cut by 2 bases, the J end by 7 bases, with 14 bases between. This CDR3 region has 14 residues. Germline lookup yields CDR1 MNHNY and CDR2 SVGAGI (reference sequence). The CDR3 spells CASSYRGPEGEAFF. DNA for the CDR3: TGTGCCAGCAGTTACAGGGGCCCGGAGGGTGAAGCTTTCTTT.

The genes are TRBV9 and TRBJ1-1; no definite D call. The germline V and J ends were trimmed by 4 bases and 2 bases, with 9 bases remaining between them. Germline V CDR1 and CDR2: SGDLS, YYNGEE. The CDR3 is 13 amino acids. The DNA of the CDR3 is TGTGCCAGCAGCACATGGCATAACACTGAAGCTTTCTTT. It encodes CASSTWHNTEAFF.

The CDR3 here is CASSPAGPDGGELFF. DNA for the CDR3: TGTGCCAGCAGCCCAGCCGGACCCGACGGCGGGGAGCTGTTTTTT. The J gene is TRBJ2-2, the V gene TRBV7-9; no clear D gene. This CDR3 comprises 15 residues. CDR1 SEHNR and CDR2 FQNEAQ come from the germline V gene (reference sequence). V lost 5 bases, J lost 7 bases, and 17 bases lay in between.

The rearrangement links TRBV6-2 or TRBV6-3 to TRBJ2-5; 15 bases are a match to TRBD2. CDR1 MNHEY and CDR2 SVGEGT come from the germline V gene. Losses at the gene ends were 6 bases for V and 9 bases for J; bases not matched to a gene: 11. The CDR3 length is 16 residues. The CDR3 coding sequence is TGTGCCAGCAGCGGGACTAGCGGGGGGATTGGGGCGGCCCAGTACTTC. Protein sequence: CASSGTSGGIGAAQYF.

The chain uses TRBV27 and TRBJ1-2, with TRBD1 as a possible D gene (5 bases). V was clipped by 5 bases and J by 3 bases, with 16 bases between them. The CDR3 loop spans 15 amino acids. In germline, CDR1 is MNHEY, CDR2 SMNVEV (reference sequence). The CDR3 bases are TGTGCCAGCAGTCCCAGACAGAACAATTACTATGGCTACACCTTC. This codes for CASSPRQNNYYGYTF.

The genes are TRBV18 and TRBJ1-6; the match to TRBD1 covers 9 bases. With V trimmed by 3 bases and J by 7 bases, 4 bases remained unmatched. CDR1 is KGHSH, CDR2 LQKENI, per germline. The CDR3 covers 15 residues. The CDR3 region has the DNA TGTGCCAGCTCACCTTGGGACAGGGAGAATTCACCCCTCCACTTT. Translated, it gives CASSPWDRENSPLHF.

V gene TRBV20-1 combines with J gene TRBJ2-6; D might be TRBD1 (6 bases). Germline loops: CDR1 DFQATT, CDR2 SNEGSKA (reference sequence). This CDR3 spans 16 amino acids. The V and J ends lost 3 bases and 0 bases respectively, with 12 bases between them. This CDR3 reads CSASGQFDSGANVLTF. CDR3 DNA sequence: TGCAGTGCTAGTGGACAGTTCGACTCTGGGGCCAACGTCCTGACTTTC.

This clone has only a few counts. The chain employs TRBV14 and TRBJ1-1; D unclear. V lost 4 bases to trimming and J lost 4 bases, with 10 bases between them. The CDR3 contains 13 residues. CDR1 is SGHDN and CDR2 is FVKESK in the germline V gene. Here the CDR3 DNA reads TGTGCCAGCAGCCTGGTGGGAGGCACTGAAGCTTTCTTT. This gives the protein CASSLVGGTEAFF.

This rearrangement joins TRBV18 to TRBJ1-5; no clear D gene. Germline V gene lookup returns CDR1 KGHSH and CDR2 LQKENI. The CDR3 sequence is 15 residues long. The V end lost 2 bases, the J end lost 4 bases, and 12 bases lay between the germline ends. CDR3 sequence reads: CASSPEGIRNQPQHF. The CDR3 DNA is TGTGCCAGCTCACCAGAGGGAATTAGGAATCAGCCCCAGCATTTT.

In this sample, this clone turned up once. The CDR3, as DNA: TGTGCCAGCAGTGAGCTATCAGAGTCGTTCTCTGGGGCCAACGTCCTGACTTTC. This translates into CASSELSESFSGANVLTF. The chain has TRBV2 and TRBJ2-6; D gene unclear. Trimming took off 3 bases at V and 0 bases at J, with 15 bases between the two ends. The CDR3 length is 18 residues. The germline V gene encodes CDR1 SNHLY and CDR2 FYNNEI.

The chain joins TRBV5-6 to TRBJ1-5; D uncertain. V gave up 3 bases and J gave up 1 base, with 8 bases separating them. The V gene's germline CDR1 is SGHDT and CDR2 YYEEEE. The CDR3 covers 14 residues. The CDR3 DNA sequence: TGTGCCAGCAGCTGGGTAGGCAGCAATCAGCCCCAGCATTTT. Translation: CASSWVGSNQPQHF. The entire variable domain, with the rest obtained from reference TRBV5-6 and TRBJ1-5, is as follows: DAGVTQSPTHLIKTRGQQVTLRCSPKSGHDTVSWYQQALGQGPQFIFQYYEEEERQRGNFPDRFSGHQFPNYSSELNVNALLLGDSALYLCASSWVGSNQPQHFGDGTRLSIL.

This clone was seen a handful of times. This sequence joins TRBV5-1 and TRBJ1-4; 9 positions agree with TRBD1. The V segment lost 0 bases and the J segment 5 bases; nucleotides outside the gene matches: 5. The CDR3 is 16 amino acids. Germline CDR1 is SGHRS and CDR2 is YFSETQ. The CDR3 sequence: CASSLGTGEGNEKLFF. CDR3 nucleotides: TGCGCCAGCAGCTTGGGGACAGGGGAGGGGAATGAAAAACTGTTTTTT.

V gene TRBV10-3 combines with J gene TRBJ1-1; tentatively, D is TRBD1 (6 bases). Germline loops: CDR1 ENHRY, CDR2 SYGVKD. V was pared by 4 bases and J by 3 bases, with 12 bases between. The CDR3 covers 14 residues. CDR3 sequence (DNA): TGTGCCATCAGTGCTTTTAGGGGGGACACTGAAGCTTTCTTT. Translated, it gives CAISAFRGDTEAFF.

This clone has just a few counts. The J gene is TRBJ2-1, the V gene TRBV7-2; D is uncertain. The V end was cut by 7 bases, the J end by 0 bases, with 13 bases between. The CDR3 contains 15 residues. The V gene's germline CDR1 is SGHTA and CDR2 FQGNSA. The CDR3: CASILTPSSYNEQFF. CDR3 coding DNA: TGTGCCAGCATACTCACACCGAGCTCCTACAATGAGCAGTTCTTC.

The gene calls are TRBV6-5 and TRBJ2-5; D is undetermined. The CDR3 extends over 12 amino acids. Trimming removed 6 bases at V and 5 bases at J, with 10 bases between. Germline V gene data show CDR1 as MNHEY and CDR2 as SVGAGI. This CDR3 is CASSTMSETQYF. In DNA form, the CDR3 reads TGTGCCAGCAGCACTATGTCCGAGACCCAGTACTTC.

V usage is TRBV11-2 and J usage is TRBJ1-1, with a possible D match to TRBD1 (6 bases). In germline, CDR1 is SGHAT, CDR2 FQNNGV. V was trimmed by 5 bases and J by 4 bases, leaving 26 bases between them. This CDR3 has 18 residues. The CDR3 here is CASSPSRGGLAMGTEAFF. CDR3 DNA sequence: TGTGCCAGCAGCCCATCCCGAGGGGGATTGGCGATGGGCACTGAAGCTTTCTTT.

A note on this clone: Other DNA sequences in the same sample also yield this CDR3. V gene TRBV5-1 combines with J gene TRBJ2-7; D unresolved. Germline V gene data show CDR1 as SGHRS and CDR2 as YFSETQ. Trimming left V 4 bases short and J 0 bases short, with 8 bases between. CDR3 size: 13 residues. The CDR3 loop is CASSLPSSYEQYF. In DNA, the CDR3 is TGCGCCAGCAGCCTACCCAGCTCCTACGAGCAGTACTTC.

The chain has TRBV25-1 and TRBJ2-3; 8 positions agree with TRBD2. V lost 4 bases to trimming and J lost 2 bases; unmatched junction nucleotides: 5. This CDR3 contains 15 residues. Germline V lookup: CDR1 MGHDK, CDR2 SYGVNS. The CDR3 nucleotides are TGTGCCAGCAGTGCCCGACTAGCGCTCACAGATACGCAGTATTTT. As protein: CASSARLALTDTQYF.